This T cell receptor beta chain was identified during a study of post-analysis software for immune sequencing data. Whole-study results and caveats: Patients used about 5 TRBV segments, including TRBV5-6, TRBV5-1 and TRBV20-1, more often than controls.

For this clonotype: What it binds is unknown.

Germline V gene sequence: CDR1 SQVTM, CDR2 ANQGSEA. CDR3 length: 10 amino acids. V lost 2 bases and J lost 8, with 4 bases in between. Carried by the TCR beta cDNA libraries were unique molecular identifiers. TCRdb independently ran MiXCR on the PCR reads; one entry per CDR3 protein. Among fewer than 900,000 distinct CDR3 sequences listed, roughly 50% were seen once. This receptor was obtained from a girl between 10 and 17 years old with multiple sclerosis. The sequenced sample was blood. The J gene is TRBJ2-1, the V gene TRBV29-1; D not certain. The CDR3 loop reads CSVELYEQFF. CDR3 nucleotides: TGCAGCGTTGAATTGTATGAGCAGTTCTTC.